Following are 11 T cell receptor beta chains from one sample sequenced in a study of T cell responses to AZD1222 COVID-19 vaccine. Only in-frame clones appear in the TCRdb table, and some are missing; sequencing was by immunoSEQ multiplex PCR. The profile shows roughly 100,000 clones, roughly nine tenths of them singletons. The sample was peripheral blood, taken on day 0 of AZD1222 vaccination. The receptors were gathered from an adult in good health.

CDR3 region: CASSLELNTEAFF. CDR3 sequence (DNA): TGCGCCAGCAGCTTGGAGCTGAACACTGAAGCTTTCTTT. The chain carries TRBV5-1 and TRBJ1-1; D remains ambiguous. The CDR3 runs to 13 residues. V was clipped by 0 bases and J by 0 bases, with 3 bases between them. CDR1 is SGHRS and CDR2 is YFSETQ in the germline V gene.

The gene calls are TRBV6-5 and TRBJ2-1; TRBD2 agrees at 7 bases. This CDR3 is 14 amino acids long. Germline assignment: CDR1 MNHEY and CDR2 SVGAGI. The V and J ends lost 5 bases and 8 bases, in that order; junction bases with no gene match: 9. The CDR3 bases are TGTGCCAGCAGTCGACTAGCATGGGGGGATGAGCAGTTCTTC. This gives the protein CASSRLAWGDEQFF.

The genes are TRBV28 and TRBJ1-1; 9 bases fit TRBD1. Trimming took 3 bases from V and 1 from J; bases not matched to a gene: 0. CDR1 is MDHEN and CDR2 is SYDVKM in the germline V gene. This CDR3 region has 14 residues. CDR3 bases: TGTGCCAGCAGTTTGGGACAGGGGAACACTGAAGCTTTCTTT. Translated: CASSLGQGNTEAFF.

The V gene is TRBV10-2, the J gene TRBJ2-2; TRBD2 aligns across 7 bases. The V gene end was trimmed by 8 bases and the J gene end by 4 bases; junction bases not matched to a gene: 13. CDR1 and CDR2 from the germline V gene are WSHSY and SAAADI. CDR3 length: 16 amino acids. The CDR3 nucleotides are TGCGCCAGCTCCGTCGGACTAGTCCCGGGCACCGGGGAGCTGTTTTTT. Translation gives CASSVGLVPGTGELFF.

This rearrangement joins TRBV18 to TRBJ1-5; 7 bases are a match to TRBD1. CDR1 is KGHSH and CDR2 is LQKENI in the germline V gene. V lost 3 bases, J lost 7 bases, and 3 bases stayed unmatched. This CDR3 is 13 amino acids long. The CDR3 DNA reads as TGTGCCAGCTCACCGGACAGGTTCCAGCCCCAGCATTTT. It is translated as CASSPDRFQPQHF.

V usage is TRBV5-1 and J usage is TRBJ2-3; 11 bases are shared with TRBD2. This CDR3 comprises 16 residues. Germline-derived CDR1 and CDR2 are SGHRS and YFSETQ. Trimming took 3 bases from V and 5 from J; bases not matched to a gene: 8. The CDR3 DNA reads TGCGCCAGCAGCTCGTCTAGCGGGAGGACCGGAGATACGCAGTATTTT. Translating gives CASSSSSGRTGDTQYF. The full variable domain, with the rest looked up from reference TRBV5-1 and TRBJ2-3, is KAGVTQTPRYLIKTRGQQVTLSCSPISGHRSVSWYQQTPGQGLQFLFEYFSETQRNKGNFPGRFSGRQFSNSRSEMNVSTLELGDSALYLCASSSSSGRTGDTQYFGPGTRLTVL.

The V and J genes are TRBV5-4 and TRBJ1-5, with D unclear. Trimming removed 4 bases from V and 5 bases from J, with 16 bases in between. The germline V gene encodes CDR1 SGHNT and CDR2 YYREEE (reference sequence). CDR3 length: 15 residues. The DNA for the CDR3 is TGTGCCAGCAGCCCGGACCCCAACGTCCATCAGCCCCAGCATTTT. Residues: CASSPDPNVHQPQHF.

The chain carries TRBV19 and TRBJ2-7; 7 positions match TRBD1. The V gene's germline CDR1 is LNHDA and CDR2 SQIVND (reference sequence). This CDR3 is 14 amino acids long. V shed 2 bases, J shed 4 bases, and the junction held 5 bases outside the gene matches. The CDR3 reads CASSIYLGQYEQYF. The CDR3 DNA follows: TGTGCCAGTAGTATATATCTGGGACAGTACGAGCAGTACTTC.

The chain recombines TRBV30 with TRBJ2-7, with TRBD1 matching over 11 bases. The germline gives CDR1 GTSNPN, CDR2 SVGIG (reference sequence). The CDR3 has 15 amino acids. J gave up 4 bases and V 2 bases, and 7 bases lay outside the gene matches. DNA of the CDR3: TGTGCCTGGAGTTCTTCCGGGACAGGGGGGTACGAGCAGTACTTC. Its protein is CAWSSSGTGGYEQYF.

J is TRBJ1-5 and V is TRBV18; no clear D. CDR3 length: 15 residues. Per germline, CDR1 KGHSH and CDR2 LQKENI. V shed 6 bases and J shed 5 bases, with 17 bases lying between them. The CDR3 here is CASSLSGSSYQPQHF. The CDR3 bases are TGTGCCAGCTCCCTATCGGGCAGCTCCTATCAGCCCCAGCATTTT.

The V call is TRBV6-5, the J call TRBJ1-4; tentatively, D is TRBD1 (5 bases). CDR1 MNHEY and CDR2 SVGAGI come from the germline V gene. V lost 3 bases and J lost 3, with 11 bases in between. CDR3 length equals 15 residues. The CDR3 DNA is TGTGCCAGCAGTTATGGGGGTCGGGCTAATGAAAAACTGTTTTTT. Amino acids: CASSYGGRANEKLFF.